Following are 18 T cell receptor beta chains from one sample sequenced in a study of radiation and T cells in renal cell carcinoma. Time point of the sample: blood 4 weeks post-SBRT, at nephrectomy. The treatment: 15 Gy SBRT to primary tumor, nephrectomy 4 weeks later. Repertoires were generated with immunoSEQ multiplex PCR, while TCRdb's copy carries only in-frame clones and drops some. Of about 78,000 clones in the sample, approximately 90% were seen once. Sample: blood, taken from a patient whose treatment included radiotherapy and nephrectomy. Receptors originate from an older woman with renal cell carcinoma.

For the CDR3, the DNA is TGTGCCAGCAGCCTTGGGACGGTTTATGGCTACACCTTC. Translating it yields CASSLGTVYGYTF. The J gene is TRBJ1-2, the V gene TRBV5-5; D might be TRBD1 (5 bases). V was cut by 4 bases and J by 5 bases, with 12 bases left in between. This CDR3 is built from 13 residues. Germline V gene lookup returns CDR1 SGHKS and CDR2 YYEKEE (reference sequence).

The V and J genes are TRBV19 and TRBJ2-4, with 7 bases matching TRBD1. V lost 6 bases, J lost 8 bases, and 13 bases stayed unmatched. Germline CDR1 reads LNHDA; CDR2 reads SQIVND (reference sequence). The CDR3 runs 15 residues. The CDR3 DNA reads TGTGCCAGTAGCCTACAGGGGATGGACCGAGACATTCAGTACTTC. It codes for CASSLQGMDRDIQYF.

This CDR3 reads CASSLAPTNSPLHF. In DNA, the CDR3 is TGTGCCAGCAGCTTAGCACCCACTAATTCACCCCTCCACTTT. The J gene is TRBJ1-6, the V gene TRBV7-6; D uncertain. CDR1 is SGHVS, CDR2 FNYEAQ, per germline. The V gene lost 0 bases and the J gene lost 6 bases, with 6 bases spanning the gap. CDR3 length: 14 amino acids.

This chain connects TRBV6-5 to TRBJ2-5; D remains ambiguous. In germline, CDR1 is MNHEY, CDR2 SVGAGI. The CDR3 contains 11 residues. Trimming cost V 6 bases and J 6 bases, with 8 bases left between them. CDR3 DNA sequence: TGTGCCAGCAGACTCGCGCAGACCCAGTACTTC. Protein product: CASRLAQTQYF.

In DNA, the CDR3 is TGCGCCAGCAGCCAGGAACTAGCGGGGGGGCGGGAGCAGTACTTC. This gives the protein CASSQELAGGREQYF. J is TRBJ2-7 and V is TRBV4-3, with TRBD2 matching over 13 bases. Germline CDR1 LGHNA, CDR2 YSLEER. This CDR3 comprises 15 residues. V dropped 3 bases and J dropped 7; count of bases not matched to a gene: 6.

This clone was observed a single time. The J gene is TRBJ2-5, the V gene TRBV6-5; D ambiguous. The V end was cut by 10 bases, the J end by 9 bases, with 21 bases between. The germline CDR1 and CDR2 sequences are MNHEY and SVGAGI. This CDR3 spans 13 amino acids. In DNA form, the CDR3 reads TGTGCCACGGCGAGGCCGCCGGTTGGGTCCCAGTACTTC. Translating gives CATARPPVGSQYF.

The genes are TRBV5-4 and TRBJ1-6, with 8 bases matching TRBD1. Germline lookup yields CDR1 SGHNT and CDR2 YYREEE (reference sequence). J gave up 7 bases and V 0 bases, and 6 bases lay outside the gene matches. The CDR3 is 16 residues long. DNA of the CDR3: TGTGCCAGCAGCTTGGTCCAGGGGGCTGTGAATTCACCCCTCCACTTT. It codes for CASSLVQGAVNSPLHF.

The CDR3 sequence: CASSLGGRSNYGYTF. The CDR3 DNA follows: TGTGCCAGCAGCTTGGGAGGCAGATCTAACTATGGCTACACCTTC. The J gene is TRBJ1-2, the V gene TRBV7-9, with D uncertain. Trimming removed 3 bases at V and 0 bases at J, with 11 bases between. The CDR3 totals 15 residues. Per germline, CDR1 SEHNR and CDR2 FQNEAQ (reference sequence).

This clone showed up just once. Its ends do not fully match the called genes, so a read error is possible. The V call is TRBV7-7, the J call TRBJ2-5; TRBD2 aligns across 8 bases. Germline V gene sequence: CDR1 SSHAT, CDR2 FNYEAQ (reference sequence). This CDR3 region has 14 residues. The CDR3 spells CASSLAGLQETQYF. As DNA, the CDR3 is TGTGCTAGCAGCTTAGCGGGACTGCAAGAGACCCAGTACTTC.

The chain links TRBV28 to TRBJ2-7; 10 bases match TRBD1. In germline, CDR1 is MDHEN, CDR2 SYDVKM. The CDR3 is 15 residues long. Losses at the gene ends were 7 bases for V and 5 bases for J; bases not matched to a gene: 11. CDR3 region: CASKRQGAPAHEQYF. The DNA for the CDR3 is TGTGCCAGCAAGCGACAGGGGGCGCCGGCCCACGAGCAGTACTTC.

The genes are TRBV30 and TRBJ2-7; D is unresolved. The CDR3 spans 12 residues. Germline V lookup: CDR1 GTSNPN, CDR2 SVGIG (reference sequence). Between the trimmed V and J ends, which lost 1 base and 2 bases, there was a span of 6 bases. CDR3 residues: CAWSGTTYEQYF. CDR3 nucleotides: TGTGCCTGGAGTGGGACCACCTACGAGCAGTACTTC.

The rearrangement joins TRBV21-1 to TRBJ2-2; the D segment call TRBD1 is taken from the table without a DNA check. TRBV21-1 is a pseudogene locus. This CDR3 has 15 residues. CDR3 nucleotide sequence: TGTGCCAGCAGTAAGAACAGGGGAAGCACCGGGGAGCTGTTTTTT. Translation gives CASSKNRGSTGELFF.

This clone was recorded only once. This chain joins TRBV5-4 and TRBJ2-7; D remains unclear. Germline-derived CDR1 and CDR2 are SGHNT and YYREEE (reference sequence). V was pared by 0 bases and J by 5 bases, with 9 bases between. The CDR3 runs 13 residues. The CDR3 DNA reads TGTGCCAGCAGCTTGGTTGGGATCAACGAGCAGTACTTC. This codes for CASSLVGINEQYF.

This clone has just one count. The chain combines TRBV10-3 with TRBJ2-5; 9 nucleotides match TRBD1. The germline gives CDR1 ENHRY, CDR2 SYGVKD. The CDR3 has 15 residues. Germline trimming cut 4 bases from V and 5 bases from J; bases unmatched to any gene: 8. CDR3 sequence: CAISGGQGGRETQYF. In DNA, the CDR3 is TGTGCCATCAGTGGGGGACAGGGAGGACGGGAGACCCAGTACTTC.

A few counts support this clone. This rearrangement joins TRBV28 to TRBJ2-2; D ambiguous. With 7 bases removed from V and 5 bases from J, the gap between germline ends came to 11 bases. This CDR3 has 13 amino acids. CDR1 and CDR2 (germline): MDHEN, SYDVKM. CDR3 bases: TGTGCCAGCACCCACTCTGGGACCGGGGAGCTGTTTTTT. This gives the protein CASTHSGTGELFF. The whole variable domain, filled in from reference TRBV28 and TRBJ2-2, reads DVKVTQSSRYLVKRTGEKVFLECVQDMDHENMFWYRQDPGLGLRLIYFSYDVKMKEKGDIPEGYSVSREKKERFSLILESASTNQTSMYLCASTHSGTGELFFGEGSRLTVL.

The CDR3 region has the DNA TGTGCCAGCAGCGCCGTGGTAGGGGGCGAATCACCCCTCCACTTT. Its protein is CASSAVVGGESPLHF. The chain couples TRBV9 to TRBJ1-6, with 7 bases aligning to TRBD1. Looked up from germline, CDR1 is SGDLS and CDR2 is YYNGEE. The ends lost 3 bases at V and 10 bases at J; junction bases unmatched: 10. This CDR3 spans 15 amino acids.

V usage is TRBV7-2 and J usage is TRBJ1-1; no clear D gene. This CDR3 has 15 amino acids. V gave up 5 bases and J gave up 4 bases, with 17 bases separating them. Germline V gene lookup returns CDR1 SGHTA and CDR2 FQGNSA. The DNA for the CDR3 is TGTGCCAGCAGCCCCACCTTGGGTGGTACCACTGAAGCTTTCTTT. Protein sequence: CASSPTLGGTTEAFF.

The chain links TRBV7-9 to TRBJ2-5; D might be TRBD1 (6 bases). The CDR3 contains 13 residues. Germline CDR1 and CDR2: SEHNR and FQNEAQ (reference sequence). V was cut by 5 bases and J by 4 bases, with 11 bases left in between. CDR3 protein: CASSLGDIETQYF. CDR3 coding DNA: TGTGCCAGCAGCCTAGGGGACATAGAGACCCAGTACTTC.